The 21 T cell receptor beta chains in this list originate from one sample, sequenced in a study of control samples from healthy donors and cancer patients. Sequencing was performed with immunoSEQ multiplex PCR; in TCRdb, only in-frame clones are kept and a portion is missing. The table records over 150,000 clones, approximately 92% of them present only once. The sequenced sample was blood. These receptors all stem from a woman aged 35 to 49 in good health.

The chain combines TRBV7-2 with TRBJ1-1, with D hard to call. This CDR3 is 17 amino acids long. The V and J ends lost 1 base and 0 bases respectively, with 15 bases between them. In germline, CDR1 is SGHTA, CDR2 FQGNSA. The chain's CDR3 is CASSLGSQFPLNTEAFF. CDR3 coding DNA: TGTGCCAGCAGCTTAGGATCCCAGTTTCCTTTGAACACTGAAGCTTTCTTT.

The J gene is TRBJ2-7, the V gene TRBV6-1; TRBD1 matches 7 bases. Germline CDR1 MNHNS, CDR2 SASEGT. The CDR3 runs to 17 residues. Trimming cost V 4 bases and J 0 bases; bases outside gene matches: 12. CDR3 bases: TGTGCCAGCAGTGCGATCCTGGGACAGCTGAGCTCCTACGAGCAGTACTTC. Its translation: CASSAILGQLSSYEQYF.

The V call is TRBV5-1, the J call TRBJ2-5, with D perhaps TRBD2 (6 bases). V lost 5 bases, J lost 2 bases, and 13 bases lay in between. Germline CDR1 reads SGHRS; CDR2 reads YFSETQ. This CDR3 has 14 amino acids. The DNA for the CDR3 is TGCGCCAGCAGATCCAGGGCGGGGCAAGAGACCCAGTACTTC. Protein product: CASRSRAGQETQYF.

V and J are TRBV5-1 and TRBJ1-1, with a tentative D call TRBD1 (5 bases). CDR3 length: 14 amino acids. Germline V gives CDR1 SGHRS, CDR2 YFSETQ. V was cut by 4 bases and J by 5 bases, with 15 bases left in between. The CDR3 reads CASSNGQGTTEAFF. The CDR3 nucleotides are TGCGCCAGCAGCAATGGCCAGGGAACAACTGAAGCTTTCTTT.

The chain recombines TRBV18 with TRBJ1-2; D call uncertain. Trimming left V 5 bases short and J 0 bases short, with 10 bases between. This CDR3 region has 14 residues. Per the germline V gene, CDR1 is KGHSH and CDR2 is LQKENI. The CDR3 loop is CASSENTANYGYTF. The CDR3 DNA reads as TGTGCCAGCTCAGAGAACACCGCTAACTATGGCTACACCTTC.

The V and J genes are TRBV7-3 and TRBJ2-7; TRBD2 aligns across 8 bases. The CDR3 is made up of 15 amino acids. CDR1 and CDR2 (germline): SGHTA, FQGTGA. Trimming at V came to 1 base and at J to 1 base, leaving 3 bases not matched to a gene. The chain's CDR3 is CASSLMAGGSYEQYF. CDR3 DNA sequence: TGTGCCAGCAGCTTAATGGCGGGGGGTTCCTACGAGCAGTACTTC.

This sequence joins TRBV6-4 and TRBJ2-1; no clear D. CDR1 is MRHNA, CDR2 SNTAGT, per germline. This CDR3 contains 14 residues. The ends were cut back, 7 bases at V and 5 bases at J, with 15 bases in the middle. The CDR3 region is CASMRSSGHNEQFF. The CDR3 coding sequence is TGTGCCAGCATGCGATCTTCCGGCCACAATGAGCAGTTCTTC.

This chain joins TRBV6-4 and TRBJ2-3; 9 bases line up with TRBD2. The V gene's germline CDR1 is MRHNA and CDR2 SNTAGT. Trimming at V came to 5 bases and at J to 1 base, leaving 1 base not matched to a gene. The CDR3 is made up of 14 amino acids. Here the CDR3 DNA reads TGTGCCAGCAGTCCTAGCGGGGGCACAGATACGCAGTATTTT. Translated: CASSPSGGTDTQYF.

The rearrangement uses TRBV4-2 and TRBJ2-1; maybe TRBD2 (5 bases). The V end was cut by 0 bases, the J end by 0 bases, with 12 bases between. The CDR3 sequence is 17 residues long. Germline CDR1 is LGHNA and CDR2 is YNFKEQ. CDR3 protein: CASSQDYSGSSYNEQFF. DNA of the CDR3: TGTGCCAGCAGCCAAGATTACAGTGGGAGCTCCTACAATGAGCAGTTCTTC.

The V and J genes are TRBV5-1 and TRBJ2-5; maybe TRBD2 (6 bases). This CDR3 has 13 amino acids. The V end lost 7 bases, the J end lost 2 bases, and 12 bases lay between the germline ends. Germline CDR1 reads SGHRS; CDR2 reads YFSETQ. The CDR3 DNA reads TGCGCCAGCGGACGGGGGTTACAAGAGACCCAGTACTTC. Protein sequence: CASGRGLQETQYF.

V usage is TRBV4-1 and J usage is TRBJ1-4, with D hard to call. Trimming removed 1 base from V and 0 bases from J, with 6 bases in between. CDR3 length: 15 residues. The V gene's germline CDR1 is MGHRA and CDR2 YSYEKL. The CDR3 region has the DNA TGCGCCAGCAGCCAAGGGCAGCCAACTAATGAAAAACTGTTTTTT. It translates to CASSQGQPTNEKLFF.

This CDR3 is CASSDHAIVATNEKLFF. CDR3 DNA sequence: TGTGCCAGCAGTGATCATGCAATAGTTGCAACTAATGAAAAACTGTTTTTT. The chain has TRBV6-1 and TRBJ1-4; D is unclear. Germline loops: CDR1 MNHNS, CDR2 SASEGT. The CDR3 is made up of 17 amino acids. V gave up 3 bases and J gave up 0 bases, with 14 bases separating them.

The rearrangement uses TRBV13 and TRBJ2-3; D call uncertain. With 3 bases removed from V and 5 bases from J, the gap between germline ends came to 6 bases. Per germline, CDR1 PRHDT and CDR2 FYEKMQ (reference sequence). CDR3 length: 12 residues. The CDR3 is CASSFSEDTQYF. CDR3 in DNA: TGTGCCAGCAGCTTTTCTGAAGATACGCAGTATTTT.

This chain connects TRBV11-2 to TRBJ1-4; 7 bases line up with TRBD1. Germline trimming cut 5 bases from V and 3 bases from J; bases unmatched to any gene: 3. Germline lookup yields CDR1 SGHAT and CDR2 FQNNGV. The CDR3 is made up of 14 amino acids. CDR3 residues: CASSLGTANEKLFF. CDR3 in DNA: TGTGCCAGCAGCCTAGGGACAGCTAATGAAAAACTGTTTTTT.

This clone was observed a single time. CDR3 nucleotide sequence: TGTGCCAGCAGCGTAGGCGGCCCCAATGAGCAGTTCTTC. Translation gives CASSVGGPNEQFF. V gene TRBV9 combines with J gene TRBJ2-1; D remains ambiguous. This CDR3 has 13 residues. The V and J ends lost 0 bases and 6 bases respectively, with 7 bases between them. Germline CDR1 SGDLS, CDR2 YYNGEE.

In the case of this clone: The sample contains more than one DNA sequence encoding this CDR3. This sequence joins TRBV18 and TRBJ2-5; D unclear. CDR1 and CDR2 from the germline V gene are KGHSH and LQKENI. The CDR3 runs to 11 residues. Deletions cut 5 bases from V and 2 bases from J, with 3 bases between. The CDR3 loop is CASSSQETQYF. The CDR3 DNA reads TGTGCCAGCTCATCACAAGAGACCCAGTACTTC.

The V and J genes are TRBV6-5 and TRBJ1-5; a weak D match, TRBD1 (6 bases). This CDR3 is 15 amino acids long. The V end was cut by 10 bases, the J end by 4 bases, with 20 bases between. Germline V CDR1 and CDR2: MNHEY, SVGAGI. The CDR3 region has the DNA TGTGCCACCTCTACCGGGACACAGAGGAATCAGCCCCAGCATTTT. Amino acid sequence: CATSTGTQRNQPQHF.

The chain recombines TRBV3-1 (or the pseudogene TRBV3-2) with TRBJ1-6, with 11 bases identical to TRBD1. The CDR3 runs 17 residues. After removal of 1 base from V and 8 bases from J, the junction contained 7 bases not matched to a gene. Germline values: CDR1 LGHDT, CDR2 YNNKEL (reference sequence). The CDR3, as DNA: TGTGCCAGCAGCCAAGGGTGGGTGGGACAGGGGGATTCACCCCTCCACTTT. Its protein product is CASSQGWVGQGDSPLHF.

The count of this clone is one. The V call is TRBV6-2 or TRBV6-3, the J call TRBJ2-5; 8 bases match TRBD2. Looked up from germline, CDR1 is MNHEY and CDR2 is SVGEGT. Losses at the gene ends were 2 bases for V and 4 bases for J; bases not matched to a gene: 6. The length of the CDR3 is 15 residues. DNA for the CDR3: TGTGCCAGCAGTTACAGCTTCGGGGGGGCAGAGACCCAGTACTTC. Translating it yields CASSYSFGGAETQYF.

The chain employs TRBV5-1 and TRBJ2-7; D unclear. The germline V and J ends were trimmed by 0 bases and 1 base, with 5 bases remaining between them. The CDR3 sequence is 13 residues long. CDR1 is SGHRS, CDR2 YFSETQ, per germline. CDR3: CASSLGHSYEQYF. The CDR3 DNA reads TGCGCCAGCAGCTTGGGCCATTCCTACGAGCAGTACTTC. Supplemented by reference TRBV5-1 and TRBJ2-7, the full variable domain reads KAGVTQTPRYLIKTRGQQVTLSCSPISGHRSVSWYQQTPGQGLQFLFEYFSETQRNKGNFPGRFSGRQFSNSRSEMNVSTLELGDSALYLCASSLGHSYEQYFGPGTRLTVT.

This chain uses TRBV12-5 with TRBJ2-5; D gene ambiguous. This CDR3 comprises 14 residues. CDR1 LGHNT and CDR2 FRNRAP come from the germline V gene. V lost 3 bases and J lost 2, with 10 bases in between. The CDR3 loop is CASGFGAPQETQYF. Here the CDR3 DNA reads TGTGCTAGTGGTTTTGGTGCTCCTCAAGAGACCCAGTACTTC. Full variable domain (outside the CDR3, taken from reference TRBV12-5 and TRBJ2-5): DARVTQTPRHKVTEMGQEVTMRCQPILGHNTVFWYRQTMMQGLELLAYFRNRAPLDDSGMPKDRFSAEMPDATLATLKIQPSEPRDSAVYFCASGFGAPQETQYFGPGTRLLVL.